The 18 T cell receptor beta chains in this list originate from one sample, sequenced in a study of T cell changes during pregnancy in multiple sclerosis. The method was immunoSEQ multiplex PCR; TCRdb's version includes in-frame clones alone and lacks a portion of them. Of some 96,000 clones in the sample, over 80% were seen once. The sample consisted of peripheral blood, taken after pregnancy. All receptors derive from a female donor with multiple sclerosis, enrolled in a pregnancy study.

The V call is TRBV18, the J call TRBJ1-6; D call uncertain. Germline values: CDR1 KGHSH, CDR2 LQKENI. The V end lost 5 bases, the J end lost 7 bases, and 9 bases lay between the germline ends. This CDR3 comprises 13 residues. The CDR3 coding sequence is TGTGCCAGCTCAACGGCGGAAAATTCACCCCTCCACTTT. Protein sequence: CASSTAENSPLHF.

The chain combines TRBV7-9 with TRBJ2-1; 8 nucleotides agree with TRBD2. Germline V lookup: CDR1 SEHNR, CDR2 FQNEAQ (reference sequence). V lost 3 bases to trimming and J lost 8 bases; unmatched junction nucleotides: 9. This CDR3 contains 15 residues. DNA of the CDR3: TGTGCCAGCAGCTTCGGTGTGGTAGCGGGATATGAGCAGTTCTTC. Encoded protein: CASSFGVVAGYEQFF.

This clone was seen once. The V call is TRBV7-9, the J call TRBJ1-1; tentatively, D is TRBD1 (6 bases). In germline, CDR1 is SEHNR, CDR2 FQNEAQ (reference sequence). This CDR3 has 15 residues. V dropped 5 bases and J dropped 1 base, with 14 bases sitting between them. The CDR3 region has the DNA TGTGCCAGCAGCCGTTCCGGACAGTGGAACACTGAAGCTTTCTTT. It translates to CASSRSGQWNTEAFF.

The V call is TRBV19, the J call TRBJ2-3; the D gene is possibly TRBD2 (5 bases). The CDR3 is made up of 13 amino acids. The germline V gene encodes CDR1 LNHDA and CDR2 SQIVND (reference sequence). The V and J ends lost 5 bases and 3 bases respectively, with 9 bases between them. CDR3 nucleotide sequence: TGTGCCAGTAGTTTCGGGATAACAGATACGCAGTATTTT. It encodes CASSFGITDTQYF.

This clone was picked up one time. The genes are TRBV28 and TRBJ2-3, with 7 bases aligning to TRBD2. The CDR3 runs 17 residues. Unmatched junction bases numbered 10, after V lost 2 bases and J lost 2 bases. CDR1 MDHEN and CDR2 SYDVKM come from the germline V gene. CDR3 sequence: CASSLSTLAENTDTQYF. The CDR3 coding sequence is TGTGCCAGCAGTTTAAGCACTCTAGCGGAGAACACAGATACGCAGTATTTT.

This chain connects TRBV5-1 to TRBJ2-5; D ambiguous. Germline CDR1 SGHRS, CDR2 YFSETQ. Trimming took off 3 bases at V and 0 bases at J, with 12 bases between the two ends. There are 15 residues in the CDR3. The CDR3, as DNA: TGCGCCAGCAGCTCTGAAGACTCCTACCAAGAGACCCAGTACTTC. It yields the protein CASSSEDSYQETQYF.

This chain joins TRBV7-9 and TRBJ1-2, with D unresolved. Germline assignment: CDR1 SEHNR and CDR2 FQNEAQ (reference sequence). This CDR3 comprises 15 residues. The ends were cut back, 0 bases at V and 3 bases at J, with 11 bases in the middle. CDR3 sequence: CASSLAGPRDYGYTF. The CDR3 DNA follows: TGTGCCAGCAGCTTAGCAGGGCCGAGGGACTATGGCTACACCTTC.

CDR3 coding DNA: TGTGCCAGTAGTTCTAGCGGGAGGTACAATGAGCAGTTCTTC. As protein: CASSSSGRYNEQFF. This rearrangement joins TRBV19 to TRBJ2-1; 11 bases are a match to TRBD2. V lost 5 bases, J lost 4 bases, and 1 base stayed unmatched. Germline V gene lookup returns CDR1 LNHDA and CDR2 SQIVND (reference sequence). The CDR3 runs to 14 residues.

The chain joins TRBV19 to TRBJ1-3, with 9 bases lining up with TRBD1. The CDR3 extends over 15 amino acids. V shed 5 bases and J 4 bases; nucleotides not matched to a gene: 6. Germline V lookup: CDR1 LNHDA, CDR2 SQIVND (reference sequence). Here the CDR3 DNA reads TGTGCCAGTAGTGCGGGGACAGGGAGAGGAAACACCATATATTTT. Translating it yields CASSAGTGRGNTIYF.

V and J are TRBV14 and TRBJ2-2; the match to TRBD2 covers 10 bases. This CDR3 comprises 16 residues. Germline CDR1 and CDR2: SGHDN and FVKESK. Trimming cost V 2 bases and J 1 base; bases outside gene matches: 1. This chain's CDR3 is CASSQRTSGNTGELFF. As DNA, the CDR3 is TGTGCCAGCAGCCAACGGACTAGCGGGAACACCGGGGAGCTGTTTTTT.

The CDR3 DNA sequence: TGTGCCAGCAGCTTAGTTGTGGGGGGAAAAAACAATCAGCCCCAGCATTTT. Amino acids: CASSLVVGGKNNQPQHF. The chain is built from TRBV7-8 and TRBJ1-5, with a possible D match to TRBD1 (5 bases). Trimming shortened V by 1 base and J by 3 bases, and 16 bases separated the two germline ends. The germline V gene encodes CDR1 SGHVS and CDR2 FQNEAQ. The CDR3 sequence is 17 residues long.

The chain employs TRBV29-1 and TRBJ1-1; no reliable D call. V was clipped by 0 bases and J by 1 base, with 9 bases between them. The germline V gene has CDR1 SQVTM and CDR2 ANQGSEA. This CDR3 spans 14 amino acids. The CDR3 region has the DNA TGCAGCGTTGAAGATTTTCGGGAGAACACTGAAGCTTTCTTT. Its translation is CSVEDFRENTEAFF.

The J gene is TRBJ1-6, the V gene TRBV28; the D gene is possibly TRBD1 (6 bases). This CDR3 spans 13 amino acids. Germline lookup yields CDR1 MDHEN and CDR2 SYDVKM. Between the trimmed V and J ends, which lost 4 bases and 9 bases, there was a span of 10 bases. As DNA, the CDR3 is TGTGCCAGCAGTTCCCAACAGGGTTCACCCCTCCACTTT. It is translated as CASSSQQGSPLHF.

The CDR3 spells CASSPQGQGVNEQYF. The DNA for the CDR3 is TGTGCCAGCAGCCCCCAGGGACAGGGGGTAAACGAGCAGTACTTC. This chain joins TRBV5-4 and TRBJ2-7, with 11 bases fitting TRBD1. The CDR3 contains 15 residues. From germline, CDR1 is SGHNT and CDR2 YYREEE (reference sequence). After removal of 4 bases from V and 5 bases from J, the junction contained 8 bases not matched to a gene.

This clone was seen just once. The DNA for the CDR3 is TGCGCCAGCAGCGAGATTAGACTAGCGGGAGCAAATGAGCAGTTCTTC. It specifies CASSEIRLAGANEQFF. This chain links TRBV4-1 with TRBJ2-1, with 12 bases matching TRBD2. Germline trimming cut 5 bases from V and 7 bases from J; bases unmatched to any gene: 9. Germline assignment: CDR1 MGHRA and CDR2 YSYEKL. The CDR3 runs 16 residues.

This rearrangement joins TRBV6-5 to TRBJ2-1, with TRBD2 identical over 11 bases. Per germline, CDR1 MNHEY and CDR2 SVGAGI. The CDR3 is made up of 15 amino acids. After removal of 6 bases from V and 7 bases from J, the junction contained 8 bases not matched to a gene. CDR3 nucleotides: TGTGCCAGCAGATCTAGCGGGGGGATCAGAAATGAGCAGTTCTTC. It is translated as CASRSSGGIRNEQFF.

Concerning this clone: Other DNA sequences in this specimen translate into the identical CDR3. The gene calls are TRBV18 and TRBJ2-7, with TRBD2 identical over 11 bases. The length of the CDR3 is 15 residues. The germline gives CDR1 KGHSH, CDR2 LQKENI. The trim removed 2 bases at V and 4 bases at J, leaving 4 bases unmatched. CDR3: CASSPRLAGGYEQYF. The CDR3 nucleotides are TGTGCCAGCTCACCAAGGCTAGCGGGGGGTTACGAGCAGTACTTC.

The chain recombines TRBV7-9 with TRBJ2-3; D gene unclear. Germline V gene data show CDR1 as SEHNR and CDR2 as FQNEAQ (reference sequence). This CDR3 spans 16 amino acids. Trimming removed 6 bases at V and 1 base at J, with 17 bases between. CDR3 DNA: TGTGCCAGCAGTCCTTATCACTTCGGTCGCACAGATACGCAGTATTTT. Translation: CASSPYHFGRTDTQYF.